This TCR beta chain was sequenced for a study of regulatory T cells in long-lasting Graves disease (dated by TCRdb to about 2021). About the study as a whole: Persistent Graves' disease was defined as persistently positive TSH receptor autoantibodies together with antithyroid drug treatment for over 5 years. A total of some 35 samples underwent TCR sequencing, from about 13 patients with persistent Graves' disease and some 20 patients with newly diagnosed Graves' disease. Peripheral blood TCR sequencing and RNA sequencing compared persistent Graves' disease patients with newly diagnosed Graves' disease patients. The study was registered as a clinical trial and conducted in China. Antithyroid drugs had been taken for 10 to 13 years on average by persistent Graves' disease patients in the clinical cohort. What the authors observed across the whole study: The study examined only peripheral blood because the primary lesion, thyroid tissue, could not be accessed. Compared with newly diagnosed patients, persistent Graves' disease patients had lower TCR Shannon entropy and fewer highly expanded clones, which suggests clonal expansion. Preferential use of TRBV28, TRBJ1-2 and TRBJ2-5 was observed in persistent disease, whereas TRBV20-1 and TRBJ2-1 were favored in newly diagnosed disease. Patients with persistent disease shared more public clonotypes (approximately 2,500) than newly diagnosed patients did (approximately 990). The small sample size was acknowledged by the authors as a limitation that may reduce accuracy. Only the TCR beta chain was sequenced and analyzed.

Germline trimming amounts to 3 bases on V and 3 bases on J, with 8 as the count of junction bases outside the gene matches. Looking up the germline V gene yields CDR1 MNHEY and CDR2 SVGAGI. From the cysteine up to the phenylalanine, the CDR3 has a length of 15 residues. Here the CDR3 DNA is all that survives: 45 bases in frame from base 1. This clonotype was seen only a few times. Its antigen is not yet known. Base-call qualities are not available, and no considerably larger clone is one nucleotide away. Sample time point, as interpreted from the label and publication: persistent/refractory GD, antithyroid drugs over 5 years with positive TRAb. For both TCR sequencing and RNA sequencing, RNA was extracted from PBMCs in TRIzol. The diagnosis of Graves' disease followed American Thyroid Association guidelines. Patients for the study were recruited at an endocrinology department in Xi'an, China. Each patient gave around 9 milliliters of peripheral blood, collected in an EDTA anticoagulant tube. Ficoll Paque Plus density gradient separation was used to isolate PBMCs, and no further T cell sorting was done. RNA quality was checked with an Agilent 2100 Bioanalyzer and agarose gel, and concentration with a NanoDrop 2000.

Libraries came from multiplex PCR. These reads were obtained on an Illumina HiSeq 4000. CDR3 regions were amplified by Arm-PCR with iRepertoire HTBI primers to construct TCR beta libraries. PCR products were gel purified before sequencing. The paper's processing steps were these. A total of some 65 TRBV and about 13 TRBJ segments were identified across samples and were used for gene usage analysis of CDR3 amino acid clonotypes. COPE and FqMerger were used to merge filtered high-quality paired reads into contigs. BLAST was used to align contigs to the IMGT TRBV, TRBD and TRBJ reference genes, and CDR3 was defined following IMGT. Highly expanded clones were defined as clonotypes with a frequency above 0.1%. Shannon entropy was used to measure repertoire diversity, and the Gini coefficient was used to measure V-J evenness. Public clonotypes were defined as clonotypes shared by more than one individual. TCRdb redid the processing of the public reads, applying fastp at Q25 and MiXCR, and retained in-frame beta chains. Each entry merges the rows of one CDR3 protein and shows their most common DNA and genes. TCRdb, not the authors, supplied the V and J calls. For this sample the table gives about 400,000 distinct CDR3 sequences, of which about a fifth were detected only once. More than 20% of the sample comes from the top ten.

The rearrangement joined TRBV6-5 to TRBJ2-7; 7 bases in between match TRBD2. Source: peripheral blood mononuclear cells (PBMCs), taken when the disease was refractory, from a patient treated with antithyroid drugs. The sequence was collected from a female donor with Graves disease. CDR3 region: CASSYIPRDYYEQYF. The DNA sequence is as follows: TGTGCCAGCAGTTATATACCTCGGGACTACTACGAGCAGTACTTC.